The sequence of this T cell receptor (beta chain) was determined in a study of response to subunit inactivated influenza vaccine. General observations from the study: The study's authors posited that every seasonal influenza vaccination enlists few new T cells.

Of note for this clonotype: Its matching antigen is unknown.

Germline V CDR1 and CDR2: MGHDK, SYGVNS. The V end was cut by 8 bases, the J end by 5 bases, with 15 bases between. The CDR3 runs to 13 residues. Using its own MiXCR run on the RT-PCR reads, TCRdb lists one record per CDR3 protein. The sample contains 250,000 to 350,000 distinct CDR3 sequences, over 20% of which appear only once. This clonotype was obtained from a man aged 50 to 69 who received an inactivated influenza vaccine. Sequenced material: PBMCs from blood, taken approximately 22 months after vaccination. The chain couples TRBV25-1 to TRBJ2-5; TRBD2 is a possible D gene (6 bases). CDR3 DNA sequence: TGTGCCAGCGGGGAGCCTGGGAGGGAGACCCAGTACTTC. It yields the protein CASGEPGRETQYF.